The T cell receptor beta chain described here comes from a study of identical twins. TCRdb redid the calling of the 5' RACE reads with MiXCR, one entry per CDR3 protein. The data show 500,000 or so distinct CDR3 sequences, about 20% seen once. This CDR3 contains 14 residues. CDR1 LNHNV and CDR2 YYDKDF come from the germline V gene (reference sequence). V was trimmed by 5 bases and J by 2 bases, leaving 10 bases between them. These data were likewise used in another study, on T cells expressing NK-cell markers.

Sequenced material: CD4+ T cells sorted from blood. This chain links TRBV15 with TRBJ2-1; weak D call: TRBD2 (6 bases). This clonotype originated in a woman between 18 and 30 years old in good health. CDR3 amino acids: CATSYGGPYNEQFF. CDR3 in DNA: TGTGCCACCAGCTACGGGGGACCCTACAATGAGCAGTTCTTC.